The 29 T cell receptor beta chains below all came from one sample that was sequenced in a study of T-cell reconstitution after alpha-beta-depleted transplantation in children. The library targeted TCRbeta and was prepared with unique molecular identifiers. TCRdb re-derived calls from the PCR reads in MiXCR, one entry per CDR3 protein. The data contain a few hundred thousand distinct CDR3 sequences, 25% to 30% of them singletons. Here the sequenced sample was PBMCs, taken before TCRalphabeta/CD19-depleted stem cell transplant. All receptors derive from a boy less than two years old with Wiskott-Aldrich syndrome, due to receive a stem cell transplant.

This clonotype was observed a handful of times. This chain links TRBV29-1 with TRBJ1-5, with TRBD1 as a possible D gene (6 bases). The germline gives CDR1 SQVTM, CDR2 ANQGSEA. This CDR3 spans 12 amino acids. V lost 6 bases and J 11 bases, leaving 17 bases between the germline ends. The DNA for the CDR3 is TGCAGCGTAGAGACAGGCCCCAACGCCCAGCATTTT. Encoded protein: CSVETGPNAQHF.

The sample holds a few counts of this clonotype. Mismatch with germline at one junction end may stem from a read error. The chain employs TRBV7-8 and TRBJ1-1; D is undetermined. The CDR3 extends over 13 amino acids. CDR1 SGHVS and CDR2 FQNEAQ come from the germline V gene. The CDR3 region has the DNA TGTGCCAGCAGCTTAGGTTGGGAGACTGAAGTTTTCTTT. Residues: CASSLGWETEVFF.

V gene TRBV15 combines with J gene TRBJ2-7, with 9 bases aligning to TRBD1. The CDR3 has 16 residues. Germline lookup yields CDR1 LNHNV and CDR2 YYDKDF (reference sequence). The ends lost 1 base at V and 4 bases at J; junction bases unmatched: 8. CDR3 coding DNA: TGTGCCACCAGCAGAGCTAGGGGACAGGGAGCGTACGAGCAGTACTTC. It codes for CATSRARGQGAYEQYF. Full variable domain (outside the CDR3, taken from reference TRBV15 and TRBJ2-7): DAMVIQNPRYQVTQFGKPVTLSCSQTLNHNVMYWYQQKSSQAPKLLFHYYDKDFNNEADTPDNFQSRRPNTSFCFLDIRSPGLGDTAMYLCATSRARGQGAYEQYFGPGTRLTVT.

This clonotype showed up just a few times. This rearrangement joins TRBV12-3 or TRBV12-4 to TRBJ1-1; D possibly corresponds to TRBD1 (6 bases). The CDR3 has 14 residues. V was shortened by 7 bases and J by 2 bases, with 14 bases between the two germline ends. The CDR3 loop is CASTETGINTEAFF. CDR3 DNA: TGTGCCAGCACCGAAACAGGGATCAACACTGAAGCTTTCTTT.

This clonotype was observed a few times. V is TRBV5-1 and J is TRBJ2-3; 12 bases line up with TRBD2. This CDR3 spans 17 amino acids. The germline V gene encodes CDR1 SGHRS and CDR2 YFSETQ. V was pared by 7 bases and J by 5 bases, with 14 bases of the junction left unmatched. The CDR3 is CASATFFLAGGRDTQYF. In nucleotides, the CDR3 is TGCGCCAGCGCGACCTTTTTCCTAGCGGGAGGGCGAGATACGCAGTATTTT.

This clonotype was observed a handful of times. CDR3 nucleotides: TGTGCCAGCAGCTTAGGGACAGGGAGAGACTTGAACACTGAAGCTTTCTTT. Translated, it gives CASSLGTGRDLNTEAFF. The chain uses TRBV7-8 and TRBJ1-1; 8 nucleotides match TRBD1. This CDR3 comprises 17 residues. Unmatched junction bases numbered 7, after V lost 1 base and J lost 0 bases. Germline values: CDR1 SGHVS, CDR2 FQNEAQ.

CDR3 sequence (DNA): TGTGCCATCAGTGAGTCGAGTGGCCAGGGGAGCTCCTACGAGCAGTACTTC. It is translated as CAISESSGQGSSYEQYF. J is TRBJ2-7 and V is TRBV10-3; D is perhaps TRBD1 (6 bases). This CDR3 is built from 17 residues. Trimming stripped 0 bases from V and 0 bases from J, with 15 bases between. Germline V gene data show CDR1 as ENHRY and CDR2 as SYGVKD.

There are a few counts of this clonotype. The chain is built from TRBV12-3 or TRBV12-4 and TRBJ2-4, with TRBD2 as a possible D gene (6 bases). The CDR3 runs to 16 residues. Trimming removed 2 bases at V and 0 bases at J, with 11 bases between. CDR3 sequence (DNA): TGTGCCAGCAGTTTATGGGCTAGCGCAGCCAAAAACATTCAGTACTTC. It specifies CASSLWASAAKNIQYF.

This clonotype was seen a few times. The CDR3 DNA reads TGCGCCAGCAGCTTTAACAGGGTCACCGGGGAGCTGTTTTTT. As protein: CASSFNRVTGELFF. V is TRBV5-1 and J is TRBJ2-2, with D possibly matching TRBD1 (6 bases). The CDR3 spans 14 residues. Germline V gives CDR1 SGHRS, CDR2 YFSETQ. Trimming took 2 bases from V and 4 from J, leaving 9 bases between them.

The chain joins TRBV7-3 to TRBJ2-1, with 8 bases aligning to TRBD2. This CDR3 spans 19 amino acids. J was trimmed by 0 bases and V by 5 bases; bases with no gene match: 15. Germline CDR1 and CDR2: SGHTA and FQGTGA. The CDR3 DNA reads TGTGCCAGCAGCCCCCAGATAGCGGGGCGTAAAAGCTCCTACAATGAGCAGTTCTTC. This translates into CASSPQIAGRKSSYNEQFF.

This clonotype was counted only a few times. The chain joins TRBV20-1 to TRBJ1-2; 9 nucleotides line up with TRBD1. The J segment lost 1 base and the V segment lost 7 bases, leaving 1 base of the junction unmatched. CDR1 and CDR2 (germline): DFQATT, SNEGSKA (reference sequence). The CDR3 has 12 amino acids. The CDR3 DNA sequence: TGCAGTGGGGACAGGGATAACTATGGCTACACCTTC. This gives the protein CSGDRDNYGYTF.

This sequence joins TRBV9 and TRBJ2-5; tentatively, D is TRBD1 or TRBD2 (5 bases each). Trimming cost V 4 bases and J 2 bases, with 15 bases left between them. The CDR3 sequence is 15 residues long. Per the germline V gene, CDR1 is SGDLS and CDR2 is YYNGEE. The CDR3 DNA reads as TGTGCCAGCAGCCTCTTAGCGACAGATCAAGAGACCCAGTACTTC. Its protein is CASSLLATDQETQYF.

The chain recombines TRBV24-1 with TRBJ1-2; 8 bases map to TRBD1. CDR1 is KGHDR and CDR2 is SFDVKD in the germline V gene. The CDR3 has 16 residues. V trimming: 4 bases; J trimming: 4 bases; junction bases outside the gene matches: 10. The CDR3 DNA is TGTGCCACCAGTGACACTACAGGGGGAAGGAGCTATGGCTACACCTTC. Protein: CATSDTTGGRSYGYTF.

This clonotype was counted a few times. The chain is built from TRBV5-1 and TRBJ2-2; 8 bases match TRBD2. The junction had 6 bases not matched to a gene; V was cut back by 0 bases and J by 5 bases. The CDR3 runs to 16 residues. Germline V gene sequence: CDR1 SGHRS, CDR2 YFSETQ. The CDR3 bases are TGCGCCAGCAGCTTGGCCACAAGCGGGAGTACCGGGGAGCTGTTTTTT. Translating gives CASSLATSGSTGELFF.

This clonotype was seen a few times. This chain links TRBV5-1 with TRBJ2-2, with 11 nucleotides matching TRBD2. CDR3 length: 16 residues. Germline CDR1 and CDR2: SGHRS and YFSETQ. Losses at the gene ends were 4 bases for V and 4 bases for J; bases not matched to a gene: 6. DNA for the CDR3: TGCGCCAGCAGCAGACTAGCGGGACGGGGCACCGGGGAGCTGTTTTTT. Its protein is CASSRLAGRGTGELFF.

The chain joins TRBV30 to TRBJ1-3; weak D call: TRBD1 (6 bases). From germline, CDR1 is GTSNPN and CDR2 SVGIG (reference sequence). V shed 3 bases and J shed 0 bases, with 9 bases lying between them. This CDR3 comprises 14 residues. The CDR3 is CAWRDRTSGNTIYF. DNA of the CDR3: TGTGCCTGGAGGGACAGAACCTCTGGAAACACCATATATTTT.

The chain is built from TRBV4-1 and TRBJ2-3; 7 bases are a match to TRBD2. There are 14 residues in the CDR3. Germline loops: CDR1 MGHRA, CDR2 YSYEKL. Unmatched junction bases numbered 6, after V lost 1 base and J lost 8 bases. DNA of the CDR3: TGCGCCAGCAGCCAAGGGACTAGAACGGGTACGCAGTATTTT. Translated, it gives CASSQGTRTGTQYF.

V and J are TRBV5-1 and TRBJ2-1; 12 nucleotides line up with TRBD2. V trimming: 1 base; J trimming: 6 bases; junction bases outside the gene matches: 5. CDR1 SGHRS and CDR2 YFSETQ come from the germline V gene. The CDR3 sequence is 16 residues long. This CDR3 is CASSLTTSGRSNEQFF. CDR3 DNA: TGCGCCAGCAGCTTGACTACTAGCGGGAGGAGCAATGAGCAGTTCTTC.

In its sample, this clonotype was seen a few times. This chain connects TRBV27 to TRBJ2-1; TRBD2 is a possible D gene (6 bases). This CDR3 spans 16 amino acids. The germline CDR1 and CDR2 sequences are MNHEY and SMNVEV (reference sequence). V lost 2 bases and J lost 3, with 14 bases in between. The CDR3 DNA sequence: TGTGCCAGCAGTTTAGTTGCGGGGAAGGGCTACAATGAGCAGTTCTTC. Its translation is CASSLVAGKGYNEQFF.

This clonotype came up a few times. CDR3 nucleotides: TGTGCCAGCAGTCCCGGACAGGGACTGGAGACCCAGTACTTC. Translation gives CASSPGQGLETQYF. The V gene is TRBV12-3 or TRBV12-4, the J gene TRBJ2-5; TRBD1 matches at 8 bases. The V and J ends lost 5 bases and 5 bases, in that order; junction bases with no gene match: 7. The CDR3 has 14 amino acids.

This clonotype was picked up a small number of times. In DNA, the CDR3 is TGTGCCAGCAGTTTAGTGGTGTCGAACACTGAAGCTTTCTTT. Its translation is CASSLVVSNTEAFF. This chain uses TRBV12-3 or TRBV12-4 with TRBJ1-1, with D uncertain. The CDR3 is made up of 14 amino acids. V was clipped by 1 base and J by 1 base, with 7 bases between them.

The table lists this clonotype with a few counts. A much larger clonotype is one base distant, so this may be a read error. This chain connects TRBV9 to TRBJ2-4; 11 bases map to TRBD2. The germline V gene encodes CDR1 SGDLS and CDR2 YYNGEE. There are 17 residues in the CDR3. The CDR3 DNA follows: TGTGCCAGCAGCGTAGGGTTTAGCGGGAGGGACAAAAACAGTCAGTACTTC. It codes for CASSVGFSGRDKNSQYF.

The CDR3 coding sequence is TGCAGCGTGTCACAATTTCCGGGACTAGCGGGGCTGTCCTACAATGAGCAGTTCTTC. Its protein product is CSVSQFPGLAGLSYNEQFF. The chain is built from TRBV29-1 and TRBJ2-1, with 13 bases matching TRBD2. Trimming removed 6 bases from V and 1 base from J; junction bases left unmatched: 15. CDR3 length: 19 residues. Germline CDR1 is SQVTM and CDR2 is ANQGSEA.

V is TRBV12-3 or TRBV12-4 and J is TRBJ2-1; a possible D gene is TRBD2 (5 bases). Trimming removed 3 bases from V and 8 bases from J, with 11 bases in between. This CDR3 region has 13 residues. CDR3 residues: CASSLWERDEQFF. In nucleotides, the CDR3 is TGTGCCAGCAGTTTGTGGGAGCGCGATGAGCAGTTCTTC.

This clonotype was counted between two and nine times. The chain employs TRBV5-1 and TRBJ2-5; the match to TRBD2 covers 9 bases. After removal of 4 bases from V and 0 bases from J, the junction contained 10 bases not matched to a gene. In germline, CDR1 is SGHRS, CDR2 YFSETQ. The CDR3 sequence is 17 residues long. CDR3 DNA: TGCGCCAGCAGCCCCTTAGGACTAGCGCAGTACCAAGAGACCCAGTACTTC. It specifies CASSPLGLAQYQETQYF.

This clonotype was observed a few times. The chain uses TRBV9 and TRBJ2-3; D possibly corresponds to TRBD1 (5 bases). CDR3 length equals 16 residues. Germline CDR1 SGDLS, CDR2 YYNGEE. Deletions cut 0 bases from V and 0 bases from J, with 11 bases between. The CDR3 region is CASSVAGGASTDTQYF. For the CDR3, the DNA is TGTGCCAGCAGCGTAGCGGGTGGGGCTAGCACAGATACGCAGTATTTT.

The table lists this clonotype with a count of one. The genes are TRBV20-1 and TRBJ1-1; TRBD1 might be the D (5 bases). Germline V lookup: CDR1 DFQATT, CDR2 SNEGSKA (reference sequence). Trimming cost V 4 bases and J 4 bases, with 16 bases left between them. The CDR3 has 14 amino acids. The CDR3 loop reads CSAIIYRLSTEAFF. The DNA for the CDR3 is TGCAGTGCTATTATATACAGGCTGAGCACTGAAGCTTTCTTT.

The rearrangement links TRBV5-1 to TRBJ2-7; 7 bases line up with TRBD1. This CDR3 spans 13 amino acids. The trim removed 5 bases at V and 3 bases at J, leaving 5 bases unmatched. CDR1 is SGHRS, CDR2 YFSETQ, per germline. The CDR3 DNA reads TGCGCCAGCAGGGCAACAGGGGTCTACGAGCAGTACTTC. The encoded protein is CASRATGVYEQYF. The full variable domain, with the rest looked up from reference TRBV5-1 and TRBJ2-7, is KAGVTQTPRYLIKTRGQQVTLSCSPISGHRSVSWYQQTPGQGLQFLFEYFSETQRNKGNFPGRFSGRQFSNSRSEMNVSTLELGDSALYLCASRATGVYEQYFGPGTRLTVT.

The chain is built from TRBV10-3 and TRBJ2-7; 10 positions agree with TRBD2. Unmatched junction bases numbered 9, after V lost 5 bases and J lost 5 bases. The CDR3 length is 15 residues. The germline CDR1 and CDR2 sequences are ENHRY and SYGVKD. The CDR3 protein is CAISHLAGVFNEQYF. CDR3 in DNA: TGTGCCATCAGTCACCTAGCGGGAGTCTTTAACGAGCAGTACTTC.